A single sample is the source of the 3 T cell receptor beta chains below, sequenced in a study of beta chain features in type 1 diabetes. Investigators reverse transcribed all isolated RNA, so they sequenced expressed TCRB transcripts. Sequencing was performed with immunoSEQ multiplex PCR; in TCRdb, only in-frame clones are kept and a portion is missing. The repertoire has around 500,000 clones, 30% of them found once; the top ten carry more than 0.055%. Sequencing was performed on naive CD4+ T cells from blood. These receptors were taken from a man aged 18-30 years in good health.

This chain joins TRBV30 and TRBJ1-4; 8 bases fit TRBD1. The CDR3 loop spans 14 amino acids. Germline values: CDR1 GTSNPN, CDR2 SVGIG (reference sequence). The J segment lost 8 bases and the V segment lost 4 bases, leaving 9 bases of the junction unmatched. CDR3 residues: CAWTRTGNNEKLFF. CDR3 DNA: TGTGCCTGGACCAGGACAGGGAATAACGAAAAACTGTTTTTT.

This chain uses TRBV1 with TRBJ1-1. TRBV1 is a documented pseudogene. This CDR3 is 17 amino acids long. The CDR3 sequence: CTSSQDRFGLLLAEAFF. The CDR3 nucleotides are TGCACCAGCAGCCAAGATCGTTTTGGACTTCTTCTCGCTGAAGCTTTCTTT.

This clone was seen a handful of times. Distinct nucleotide sequences in the sample also encode this CDR3. The J gene is TRBJ2-1, the V gene TRBV29-1, with no clear D. The CDR3 contains 10 residues. Between the trimmed V and J ends, which lost 6 bases and 4 bases, there was a span of 4 bases. Germline CDR1 is SQVTM and CDR2 is ANQGSEA. As DNA, the CDR3 is TGCAGCGTGGGGTACAATGAGCAGTTCTTC. Protein: CSVGYNEQFF.